What follows are 10 T cell receptor beta chains derived from one specimen sequenced in a study of T cell responses to AZD1222 COVID-19 vaccine. Sequencing was performed with immunoSEQ multiplex PCR; in TCRdb, only in-frame clones are kept and a portion is missing. The sample lists approximately 100,000 clones; 90% were seen once. Source: peripheral blood, taken on day 0 of AZD1222 vaccination. The receptors originated from an adult in good health.

This sequence joins TRBV2 and TRBJ2-3; D is possibly TRBD1 (5 bases). The CDR3 extends over 13 amino acids. CDR1 and CDR2 (germline): SNHLY, FYNNEI. Trimming stripped 4 bases from V and 4 bases from J, with 9 bases between. CDR3 bases: TGTGCCAGCAGTGTCAGGGCTTCAGATACGCAGTATTTT. It translates to CASSVRASDTQYF. Supplemented by reference TRBV2 and TRBJ2-3, the full variable domain reads EPEVTQTPSHQVTQMGQEVILRCVPISNHLYFYWYRQILGQKVEFLVSFYNNEISEKSEIFDDQFSVERPDGSNFTLKIRSTKLEDSAMYFCASSVRASDTQYFGPGTRLTVL.

As DNA, the CDR3 is TGCGCCAGCAGCCAAGACACCTCTGGAAACACCATATATTTT. Amino acid sequence: CASSQDTSGNTIYF. J is TRBJ1-3 and V is TRBV4-1; D is unresolved. Germline V gene lookup returns CDR1 MGHRA and CDR2 YSYEKL. The CDR3 totals 14 residues. Between the trimmed V and J ends, which lost 0 bases and 0 bases, there was a span of 3 bases.

This chain links TRBV19 with TRBJ1-6, with D maybe TRBD1 (5 bases). The germline V gene encodes CDR1 LNHDA and CDR2 SQIVND (reference sequence). Trimming left V 3 bases short and J 9 bases short, with 18 bases between. The CDR3 runs 16 residues. CDR3 DNA: TGTGCCAGTAGTATCCTCGGCAAAGGGGCAGGTTCACCCCTCCACTTT. Residues: CASSILGKGAGSPLHF.

V gene TRBV7-9 combines with J gene TRBJ2-2; perhaps D is TRBD1 or TRBD2 (5 bases each). This CDR3 spans 15 amino acids. Trimming took off 1 base at V and 3 bases at J, with 9 bases between the two ends. CDR1 is SEHNR, CDR2 FQNEAQ, per germline (reference sequence). For the CDR3, the DNA is TGTGCCAGCAGCTTAGGAGTGGGGGACACCGGGGAGCTGTTTTTT. This encodes CASSLGVGDTGELFF.

This sequence joins TRBV7-9 and TRBJ1-1; D is ambiguous. Germline CDR1 is SEHNR and CDR2 is FQNEAQ (reference sequence). There are 13 residues in the CDR3. The ends were cut back, 4 bases at V and 1 base at J, with 7 bases in the middle. The CDR3 DNA is TGTGCCAGCAGCTCTCGGTGGAACACTGAAGCTTTCTTT. This codes for CASSSRWNTEAFF.

The chain joins TRBV3-1 (or the pseudogene TRBV3-2) to TRBJ2-7; the D is unclear. Germline V gene sequence: CDR1 LGHDT, CDR2 YNNKEL (reference sequence). V gave up 1 base and J gave up 0 bases, with 10 bases separating them. The CDR3 totals 15 residues. CDR3 sequence: CASSQVAHSSYEQYF. The CDR3 coding sequence is TGTGCCAGCAGCCAAGTGGCTCATAGCTCCTACGAGCAGTACTTC.

The chain recombines TRBV5-8 with TRBJ2-7; unclear D gene. Between the trimmed V and J ends, which lost 2 bases and 2 bases, there was a span of 8 bases. This CDR3 has 13 residues. CDR1 and CDR2 (germline): SGHTS, YDEGEE. CDR3 sequence (DNA): TGTGCCAGCAGCTTTGGAATTACCTACGAGCAGTACTTC. This sequence encodes CASSFGITYEQYF. The variable domain in full, completed from reference TRBV5-8 and TRBJ2-7, reads EAGVTQSPTHLIKTRGQQATLRCSPISGHTSVYWYQQALGLGLQFLLWYDEGEERNRGNFPPRFSGRQFPNYSSELNVNALELEDSALYLCASSFGITYEQYFGPGTRLTVT.

This clone was recorded a few times. The rearrangement uses TRBV18 and TRBJ1-3; D not certain. Germline V gene lookup returns CDR1 KGHSH and CDR2 LQKENI. CDR3 length: 17 residues. Deletions cut 6 bases from V and 0 bases from J, with 18 bases between. The CDR3 is CASSSSGIASSGNTIYF. Here the CDR3 DNA reads TGTGCCAGCTCCTCCTCGGGGATCGCGAGCTCTGGAAACACCATATATTTT.

The rearrangement uses TRBV28 and TRBJ2-7; TRBD2 matches 7 bases. V gave up 5 bases and J gave up 3 bases; unmatched junction bases: 4. CDR1 and CDR2 from the germline V gene are MDHEN and SYDVKM. The CDR3 covers 13 residues. The chain's CDR3 is CASSKTGGYEQYF. Here the CDR3 DNA reads TGTGCCAGCAGTAAAACGGGGGGCTACGAGCAGTACTTC.

The V and J genes are TRBV20-1 and TRBJ2-1; perhaps TRBD1 as D (6 bases). From germline, CDR1 is DFQATT and CDR2 SNEGSKA (reference sequence). Deletions cut 3 bases from V and 8 bases from J, with 8 bases between. This CDR3 region has 11 residues. For the CDR3, the DNA is TGCAGTGCTAGCCAGGGGTATGAGCAGTTCTTC. It specifies CSASQGYEQFF.